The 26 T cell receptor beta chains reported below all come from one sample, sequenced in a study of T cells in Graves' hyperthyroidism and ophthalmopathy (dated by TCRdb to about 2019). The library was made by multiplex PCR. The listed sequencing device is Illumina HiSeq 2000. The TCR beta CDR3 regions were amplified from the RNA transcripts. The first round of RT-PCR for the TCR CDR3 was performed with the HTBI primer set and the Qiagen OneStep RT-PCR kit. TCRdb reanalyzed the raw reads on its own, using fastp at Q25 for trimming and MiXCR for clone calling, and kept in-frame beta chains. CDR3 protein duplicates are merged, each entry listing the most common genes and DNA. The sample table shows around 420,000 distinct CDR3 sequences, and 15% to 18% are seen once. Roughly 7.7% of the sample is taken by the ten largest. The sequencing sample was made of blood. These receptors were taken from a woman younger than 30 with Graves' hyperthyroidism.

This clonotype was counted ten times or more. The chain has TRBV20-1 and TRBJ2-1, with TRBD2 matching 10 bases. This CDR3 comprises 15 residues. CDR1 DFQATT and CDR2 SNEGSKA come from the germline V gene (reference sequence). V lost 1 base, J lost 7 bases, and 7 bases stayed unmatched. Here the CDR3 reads CSARGPGLAENEQFF. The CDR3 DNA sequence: TGCAGTGCTAGAGGGCCTGGACTAGCGGAAAATGAGCAGTTCTTC.

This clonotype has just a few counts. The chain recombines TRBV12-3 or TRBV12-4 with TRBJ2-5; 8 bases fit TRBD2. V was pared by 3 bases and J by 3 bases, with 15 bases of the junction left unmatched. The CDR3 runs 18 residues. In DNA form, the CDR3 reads TGTGCCAGCAGTTTTTCCTTTTCCGGGGGGGGGATTGAAGAGACCCAGTACTTC. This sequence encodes CASSFSFSGGGIEETQYF.

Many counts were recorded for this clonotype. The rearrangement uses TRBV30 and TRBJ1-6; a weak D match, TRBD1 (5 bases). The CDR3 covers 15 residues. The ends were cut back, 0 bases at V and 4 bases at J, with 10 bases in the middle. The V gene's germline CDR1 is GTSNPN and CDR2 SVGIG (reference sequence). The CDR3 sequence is CAWSVQDRYNSPLHF. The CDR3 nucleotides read TGTGCCTGGAGTGTACAGGATAGGTATAATTCACCCCTCCACTTT.

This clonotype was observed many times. The CDR3 DNA follows: TGTGCCAGCAGCGGGCGGAGGGGCAAGGTCACTGAAGCTTTCTTT. Protein: CASSGRRGKVTEAFF. The rearrangement uses TRBV14 and TRBJ1-1; D is perhaps TRBD1 (5 bases). V lost 5 bases to trimming and J lost 4 bases, with 17 bases between them. This CDR3 comprises 15 residues. CDR1 and CDR2 from the germline V gene are SGHDN and FVKESK.

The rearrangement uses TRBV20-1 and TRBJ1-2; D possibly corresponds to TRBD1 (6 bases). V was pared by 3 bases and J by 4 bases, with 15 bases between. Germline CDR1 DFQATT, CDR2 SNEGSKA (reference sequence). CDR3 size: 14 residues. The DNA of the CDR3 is TGCAGTGCTAGTAAGGGACAAACGGGCTATGGCTACACCTTC. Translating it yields CSASKGQTGYGYTF.

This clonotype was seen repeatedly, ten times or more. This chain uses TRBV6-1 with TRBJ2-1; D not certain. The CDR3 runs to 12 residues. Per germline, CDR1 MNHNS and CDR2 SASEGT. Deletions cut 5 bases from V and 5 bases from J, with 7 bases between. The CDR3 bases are TGTGCCAGCAGTTATGACAACAATGAGCAGTTCTTC. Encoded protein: CASSYDNNEQFF.

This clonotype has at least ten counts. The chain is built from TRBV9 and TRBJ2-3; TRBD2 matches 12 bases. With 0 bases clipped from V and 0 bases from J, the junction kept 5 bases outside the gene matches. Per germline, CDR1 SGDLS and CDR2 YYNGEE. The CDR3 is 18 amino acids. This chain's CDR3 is CASSVGTSGTLSTDTQYF. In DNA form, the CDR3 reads TGTGCCAGCAGCGTAGGGACTAGCGGGACCCTCAGCACAGATACGCAGTATTTT.

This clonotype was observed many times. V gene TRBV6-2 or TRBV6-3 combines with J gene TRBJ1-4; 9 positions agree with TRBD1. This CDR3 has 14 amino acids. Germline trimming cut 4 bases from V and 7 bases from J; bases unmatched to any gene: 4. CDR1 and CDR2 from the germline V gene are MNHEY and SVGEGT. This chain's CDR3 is CASSSQGAREKLFF. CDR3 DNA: TGTGCCAGCAGTTCACAGGGGGCTCGTGAAAAACTGTTTTTT.

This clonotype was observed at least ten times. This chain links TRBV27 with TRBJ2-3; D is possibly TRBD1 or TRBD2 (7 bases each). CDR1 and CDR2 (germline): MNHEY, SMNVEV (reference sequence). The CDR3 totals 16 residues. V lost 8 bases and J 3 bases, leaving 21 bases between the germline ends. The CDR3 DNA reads TGTGCCAGCCGCCCCAGGGAGGGGGCAAGGACAGATACGCAGTATTTT. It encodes CASRPREGARTDTQYF.

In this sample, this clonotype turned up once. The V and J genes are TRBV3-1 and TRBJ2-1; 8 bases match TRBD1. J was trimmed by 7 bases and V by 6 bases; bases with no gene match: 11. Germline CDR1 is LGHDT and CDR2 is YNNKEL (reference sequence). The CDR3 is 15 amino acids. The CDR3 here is CASSLGTGSRNEQFF. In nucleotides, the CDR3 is TGTGCCAGCAGTCTCGGGACAGGAAGCAGAAATGAGCAGTTCTTC.

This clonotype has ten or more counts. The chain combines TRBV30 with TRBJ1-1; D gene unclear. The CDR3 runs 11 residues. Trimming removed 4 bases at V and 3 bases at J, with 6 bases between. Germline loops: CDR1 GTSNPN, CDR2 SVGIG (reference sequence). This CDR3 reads CAWIRYTEAFF. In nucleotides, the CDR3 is TGTGCCTGGATCAGGTACACTGAAGCTTTCTTT.

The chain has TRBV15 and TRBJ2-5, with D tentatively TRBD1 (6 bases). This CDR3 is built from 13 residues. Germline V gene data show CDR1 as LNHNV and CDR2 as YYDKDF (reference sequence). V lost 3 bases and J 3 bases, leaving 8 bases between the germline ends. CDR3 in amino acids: CATSSWTEETQYF. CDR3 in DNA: TGTGCCACCAGCAGCTGGACAGAAGAGACCCAGTACTTC.

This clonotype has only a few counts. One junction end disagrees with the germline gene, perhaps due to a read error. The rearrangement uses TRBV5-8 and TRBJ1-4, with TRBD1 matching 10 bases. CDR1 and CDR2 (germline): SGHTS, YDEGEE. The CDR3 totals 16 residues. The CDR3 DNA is TGTGCCAGCAGCTTGGCCGGGGGACAGGGGAATGAAAAACTGTCTTTT. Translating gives CASSLAGGQGNEKLSF.

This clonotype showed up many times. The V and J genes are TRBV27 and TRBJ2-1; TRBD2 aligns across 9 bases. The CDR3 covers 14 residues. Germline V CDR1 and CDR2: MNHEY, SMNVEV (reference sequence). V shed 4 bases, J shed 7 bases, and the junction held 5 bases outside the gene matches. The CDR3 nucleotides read TGTGCCAGCAGTTCGGGACTAGCAGGGAATGAGCAGTTCTTC. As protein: CASSSGLAGNEQFF.

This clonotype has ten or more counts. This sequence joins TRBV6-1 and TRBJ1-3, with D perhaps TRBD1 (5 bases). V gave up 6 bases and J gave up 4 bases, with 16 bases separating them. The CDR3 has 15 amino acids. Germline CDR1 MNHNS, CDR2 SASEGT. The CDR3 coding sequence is TGTGCCAGCAGCTCACCCGGGACGGTCGGAAACACCATATATTTT. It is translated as CASSSPGTVGNTIYF.

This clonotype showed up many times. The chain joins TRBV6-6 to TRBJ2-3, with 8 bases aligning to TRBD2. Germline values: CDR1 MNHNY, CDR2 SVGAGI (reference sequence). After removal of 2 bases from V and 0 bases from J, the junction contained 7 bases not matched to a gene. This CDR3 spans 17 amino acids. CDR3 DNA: TGTGCCAGCAGTTACGTTACTAGCGGACGGAGCACAGATACGCAGTATTTT. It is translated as CASSYVTSGRSTDTQYF.

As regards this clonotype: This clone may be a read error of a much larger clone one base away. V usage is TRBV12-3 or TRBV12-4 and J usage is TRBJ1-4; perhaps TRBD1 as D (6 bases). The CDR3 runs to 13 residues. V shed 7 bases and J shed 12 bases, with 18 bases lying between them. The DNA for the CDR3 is TGTGCCAGCACAAGGTCTGGGGGCTCTGAACTGTTTTTT. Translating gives CASTRSGGSELFF.

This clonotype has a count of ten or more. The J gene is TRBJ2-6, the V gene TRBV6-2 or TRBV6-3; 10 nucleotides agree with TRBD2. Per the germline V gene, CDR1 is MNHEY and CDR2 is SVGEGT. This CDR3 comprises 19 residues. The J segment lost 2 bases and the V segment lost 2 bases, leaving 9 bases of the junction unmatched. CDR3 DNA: TGTGCCAGCAGTTACAGCCTAGCGGGAGAGTTCGCTGGGGCCAACGTCCTGACTTTC. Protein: CASSYSLAGEFAGANVLTF.

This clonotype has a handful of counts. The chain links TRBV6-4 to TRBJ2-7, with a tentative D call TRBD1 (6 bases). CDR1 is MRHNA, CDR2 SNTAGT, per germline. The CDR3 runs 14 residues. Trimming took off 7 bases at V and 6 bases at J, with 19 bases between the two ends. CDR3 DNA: TGTGCCAGCACCTACCGACAGGACGTGGCCGAGCAGTACTTC. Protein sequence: CASTYRQDVAEQYF.

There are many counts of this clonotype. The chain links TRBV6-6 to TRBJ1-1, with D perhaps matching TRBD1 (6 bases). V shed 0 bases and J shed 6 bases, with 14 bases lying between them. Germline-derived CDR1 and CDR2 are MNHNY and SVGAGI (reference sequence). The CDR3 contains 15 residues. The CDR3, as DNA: TGTGCCAGCAGTTACTCGAGGGACAATATCCCTGAAGCTTTCTTT. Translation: CASSYSRDNIPEAFF.

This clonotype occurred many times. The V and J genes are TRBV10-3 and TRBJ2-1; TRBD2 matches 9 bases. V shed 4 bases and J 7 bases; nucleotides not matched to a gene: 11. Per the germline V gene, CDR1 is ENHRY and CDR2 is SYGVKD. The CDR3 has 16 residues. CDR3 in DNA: TGTGCCATCAGTGGTCCCTTAGCGGGAGACATGAATGAGCAGTTCTTC. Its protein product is CAISGPLAGDMNEQFF.

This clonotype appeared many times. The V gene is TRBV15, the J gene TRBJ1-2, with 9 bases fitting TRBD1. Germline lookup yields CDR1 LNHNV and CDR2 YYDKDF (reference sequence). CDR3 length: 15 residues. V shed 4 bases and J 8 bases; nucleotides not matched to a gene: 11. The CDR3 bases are TGTGCCACCAGCACCCGGGACAGGGAATATAGCGGCTACACCTTC. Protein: CATSTRDREYSGYTF.

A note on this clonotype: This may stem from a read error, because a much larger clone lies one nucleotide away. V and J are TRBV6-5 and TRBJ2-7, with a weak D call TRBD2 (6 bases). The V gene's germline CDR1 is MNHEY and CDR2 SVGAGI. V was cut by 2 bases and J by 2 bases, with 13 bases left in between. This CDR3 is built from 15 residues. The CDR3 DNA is TGTGCCAGCAGTTACGGGGGGTCAGAAACCTACGAGCAGTACTTC. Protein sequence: CASSYGGSETYEQYF.

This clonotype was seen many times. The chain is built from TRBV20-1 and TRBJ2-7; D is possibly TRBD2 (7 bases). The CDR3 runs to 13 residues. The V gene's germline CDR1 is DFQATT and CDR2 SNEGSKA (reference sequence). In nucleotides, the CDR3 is TGCGGAATGCGGGGGCTAGCGGCCTACGAGCAGTACTTC. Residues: CGMRGLAAYEQYF.

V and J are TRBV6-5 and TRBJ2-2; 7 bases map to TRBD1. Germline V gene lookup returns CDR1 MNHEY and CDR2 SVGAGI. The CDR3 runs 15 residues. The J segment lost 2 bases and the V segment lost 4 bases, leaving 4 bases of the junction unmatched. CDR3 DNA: TGTGCCAGCAGTTCCCGACAGGGAAACACCGGGGAGCTGTTTTTT. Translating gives CASSSRQGNTGELFF.

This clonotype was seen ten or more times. Written as DNA, the CDR3 is TGTGCCAGCAGCTTACAGGGCATTAGCACAGATACGCAGTATTTT. Amino acid sequence: CASSLQGISTDTQYF. The chain carries TRBV5-6 and TRBJ2-3; D is perhaps TRBD1 (6 bases). The CDR3 runs 15 residues. V dropped 2 bases and J dropped 0 bases, with 10 bases sitting between them. Germline assignment: CDR1 SGHDT and CDR2 YYEEEE.